Listed here are 2 T cell receptor beta chains from one sample, sequenced in a study of OX40 agonist ivuxolimab in advanced cancers. Here immunoSEQ multiplex PCR was the method, and the copy in TCRdb shows in-frame clones only, minus some. Among fewer than 85,000 clones listed, around 86% were seen once. The material sequenced was CD4+ or CD8+ T cells sorted from blood, taken in a trial of the OX40 agonist ivuxolimab. These receptor sequences come from an adult with an advanced solid tumor such as melanoma, head and neck, liver or kidney cancer.

V gene TRBV6-7 combines with J gene TRBJ2-1; 15 positions agree with TRBD2. TRBV6-7 is flagged as an ORF with uncertain function. The CDR3 has 15 residues. V lost 5 bases, J lost 9 bases, and 5 bases stayed unmatched. CDR3 amino acids: CASSPGTSGRSEQFF. In nucleotides, the CDR3 is TGTGCCAGCAGTCCCGGGACTAGCGGGAGGAGTGAGCAGTTCTTC.

The genes are TRBV5-1 and TRBJ2-6, with D possibly matching TRBD1 (7 bases). Germline assignment: CDR1 SGHRS and CDR2 YFSETQ. The CDR3 runs to 17 residues. Trimming took 5 bases from V and 1 from J, leaving 16 bases between them. CDR3 nucleotides: TGCGCCAGCAGGGGAGGTAGGACAGGTTCTGGGGCCAACGTCCTGACTTTC. As protein: CASRGGRTGSGANVLTF.